The sequence of this T cell receptor (beta chain) was determined in a study of blood T cells in healthy people across ages. CDR1 and CDR2 (germline): SGHDN, FVKESK. CDR3 length: 17 residues. Germline trimming cut 6 bases from V and 3 bases from J; bases unmatched to any gene: 11. This clonotype was counted a few times. The second PCR ran about 6 to 12 cycles with a sample-barcoded 5' primer and J-beta primers. TCRdb reanalysed the 5' RACE reads using MiXCR and keeps one entry per CDR3 protein. The repertoire consists of more than 800,000 distinct CDR3 sequences, with under 35% occurring once and the leading ten covering 15% to 20%.

The V and J genes are TRBV14 and TRBJ2-5; 12 bases map to TRBD2. This sequence was found in an elderly woman in good health. Sequenced sample: blood. CDR3 residues: CASRALAGGPGEETQYF. CDR3 DNA sequence: TGTGCCAGCAGGGCCCTAGCGGGGGGGCCTGGAGAAGAGACCCAGTACTTC.